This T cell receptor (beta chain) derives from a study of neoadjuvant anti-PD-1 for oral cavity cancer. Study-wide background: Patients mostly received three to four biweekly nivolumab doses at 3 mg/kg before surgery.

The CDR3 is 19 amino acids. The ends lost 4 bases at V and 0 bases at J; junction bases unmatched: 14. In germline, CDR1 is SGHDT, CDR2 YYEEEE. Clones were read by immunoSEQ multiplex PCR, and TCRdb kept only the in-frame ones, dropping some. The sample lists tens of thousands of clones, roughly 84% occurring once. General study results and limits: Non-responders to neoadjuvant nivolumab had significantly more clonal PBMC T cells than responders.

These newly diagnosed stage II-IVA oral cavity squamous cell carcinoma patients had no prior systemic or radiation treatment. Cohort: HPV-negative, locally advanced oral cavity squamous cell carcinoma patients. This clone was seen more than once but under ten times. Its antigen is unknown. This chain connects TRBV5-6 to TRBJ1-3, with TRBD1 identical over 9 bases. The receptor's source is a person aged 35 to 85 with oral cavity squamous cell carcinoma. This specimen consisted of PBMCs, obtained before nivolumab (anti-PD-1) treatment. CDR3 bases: TGTGCCAGCAGCATTTACCGGGACAGGGCTACATTCTCTGGAAACACCATATATTTT. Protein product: CASSIYRDRATFSGNTIYF.